This T cell receptor (beta chain) was sequenced during a study of OX40 agonist ivuxolimab in advanced cancers. Assay used: immunoSEQ multiplex PCR; TCRdb lists only in-frame clones, some missing. The sample has about 33,000 clones, 65% to 80% seen once; the top ten hold around 10%. The germline V gene has CDR1 LNHDA and CDR2 SQIVND (reference sequence). Trimming pared 3 bases from V and 4 bases from J, leaving 9 bases between. This CDR3 is 13 amino acids long. The origin of this receptor is an adult with an advanced solid tumor such as melanoma, head and neck, liver or kidney cancer. V is TRBV19 and J is TRBJ1-1; D unclear. The sample was CD4+ or CD8+ T cells sorted from blood, taken in a trial of the OX40 agonist ivuxolimab. This CDR3 reads CASSIGEGTEAFF. As DNA, the CDR3 is TGTGCCAGTAGTATCGGGGAGGGCACTGAAGCTTTCTTT.